This T cell receptor (beta chain) was identified during a study of siplizumab effects on memory and regulatory T cells. There are 11 residues in the CDR3. The ends were cut back, 3 bases at V and 11 bases at J, with 9 bases in the middle. Germline-derived CDR1 and CDR2 are SGHDT and YYEEEE. Generated by immunoSEQ multiplex PCR, the TCRdb table keeps only in-frame clones and is missing some. The table records roughly 100,000 clones, about 92% of them present only once. Sequenced: CD4+ T cells sorted from blood. The chain has TRBV5-6 and TRBJ2-1; D uncertain. The sequence came from a human donor in good health. CDR3 sequence (DNA): TGTGCCAGCAGCTCGACGATAAAGCAGTTCTTC. Amino acid sequence: CASSSTIKQFF.